This T cell receptor (beta chain) was recorded in a study of cytomegalovirus exposure and HLA in healthy donors. Study results and caveats: Immune exposure was documented only through CMV serostatus. Several of the most significant clusters appeared linked to common viral pathogens, based on a later analysis.

Germline V CDR1 and CDR2: SNHLY, FYNNEI. The CDR3 runs 15 residues. After removal of 2 bases from V and 10 bases from J, the junction contained 11 bases not matched to a gene. A word on this clone: Its antigen is as yet unknown.

PCR primers comprised 60 Vbeta and 13 Jbeta primers. Source study methods: In a later analysis, around 87 million unique TCR beta chains included roughly 11 million shared by two or more donors. TCRdb's table, derived via immunoSEQ multiplex PCR, lists solely in-frame clones and lacks some. That table furnishes V, J and clone size, whereas the DNA furnished D and trimming. Of 120,000 or so clones in the sample, nearly 80% were seen once. The specimen was PBMCs. The receptor was derived from a woman aged 25 to 45 in good health and CMV-seronegative. This chain links TRBV2 with TRBJ2-1; 7 positions match TRBD2. CDR3 residues: CASSEWGEGREEQFF. In DNA, the CDR3 is TGTGCCAGCAGTGAATGGGGGGAGGGCCGAGAAGAGCAGTTCTTC.